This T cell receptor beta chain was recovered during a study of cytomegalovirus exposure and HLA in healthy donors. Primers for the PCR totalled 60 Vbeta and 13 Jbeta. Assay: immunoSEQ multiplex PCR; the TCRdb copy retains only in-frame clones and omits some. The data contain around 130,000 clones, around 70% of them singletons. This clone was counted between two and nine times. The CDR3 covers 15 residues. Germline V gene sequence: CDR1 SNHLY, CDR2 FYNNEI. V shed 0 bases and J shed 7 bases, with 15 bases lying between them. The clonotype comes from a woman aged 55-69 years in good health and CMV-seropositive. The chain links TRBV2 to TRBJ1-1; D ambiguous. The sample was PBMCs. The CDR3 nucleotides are TGTGCCAGCAGTGAAGCGAAAGGTGGACGGGGTGAAGCTTTCTTT. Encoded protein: CASSEAKGGRGEAFF.